This record concerns one T cell receptor beta chain sequence. What it recognizes is unknown. Only in-frame clones appear in the TCRdb table, and some are missing; sequencing was by immunoSEQ multiplex PCR. The sample includes 150,000 to 180,000 clones, roughly 90% of them seen just once. With 10 bases clipped from V and 5 bases from J, the junction kept 10 bases outside the gene matches. The V gene's germline CDR1 is LGHDT and CDR2 YNNKEL (reference sequence). This CDR3 has 14 residues. This sample is drawn from a study of T cell responses to AZD1222 COVID-19 vaccine. Whole-study context: Pooled in the analysis were second doses at about 4 or about 12 weeks.

General observations from the study: Spike-wide vaccine-associated CD4 TCRs dominated at 160-218 and 743-854.

The receptor was derived from an adult in good health. The J gene is TRBJ1-1, the V gene TRBV3-1 (or the pseudogene TRBV3-2); 10 nucleotides line up with TRBD1. Sequenced material: peripheral blood, taken on day 0 of AZD1222 vaccination. CDR3 DNA sequence: TGTGCCACCAAGACCCGACAGGGGGCAACTGAAGCTTTCTTT. It translates to CATKTRQGATEAFF.